A single sample gave rise to the 21 T cell receptor beta chains below, sequenced in a study of cytomegalovirus exposure and HLA in healthy donors (dated by TCRdb to about 2017). Library prep was done by the immunoSEQ multiplex PCR assay. The multiplex PCR relied on a mix of 60 forward primers for TCR Vbeta segments and 13 reverse primers for TCR Jbeta segments. Imported from immuneACCESS, the table was reduced by TCRdb to in-frame sequences with V and J called. These copies leave out some clones; in studies compared against another copy, an unresolved V gene accounts for under half, and the cause of the remainder is not known. Recorded for this sample are approximately 78,000 clones; about 88% of them occurred a single time. The ten largest account for roughly 2.4% of the sample. Sequenced material: PBMCs. The receptor set was obtained from a woman aged 45-65 years in good health and CMV-seronegative.

The chain carries TRBV6-7 and TRBJ2-2; D might be TRBD1 (5 bases). TRBV6-7 counts as an open reading frame of uncertain function. The CDR3 runs 13 residues. V was pared by 6 bases and J by 7 bases, with 12 bases between. In nucleotides, the CDR3 is TGTGCCAGCAGGCCCAGGGATAACGGGGAGCTGTTTTTT. This translates into CASRPRDNGELFF.

The chain carries TRBV15 and TRBJ1-4, with D possibly TRBD1 on 5 matching bases. Germline values: CDR1 LNHNV, CDR2 YYDKDF (reference sequence). This CDR3 spans 16 amino acids. Trimming took off 0 bases at V and 6 bases at J, with 14 bases between the two ends. The CDR3 reads CATSRDFRQLDEKLFF. The CDR3 region has the DNA TGTGCCACCAGCAGAGATTTTCGACAGTTGGATGAAAAACTGTTTTTT.

In DNA form, the CDR3 reads TGTGCCAGCAGCTTTAGGGGAGAAGGGGGTTACACTGAAGCTTTCTTT. Protein: CASSFRGEGGYTEAFF. J is TRBJ1-1 and V is TRBV7-9, with D possibly TRBD1 on 6 matching bases. Trimming shortened V by 3 bases and J by 3 bases, and 17 bases separated the two germline ends. CDR3 length equals 16 residues. CDR1 is SEHNR and CDR2 is FQNEAQ in the germline V gene (reference sequence).

The chain combines TRBV4-2 with TRBJ2-7, with 9 bases identical to TRBD2. This CDR3 spans 18 amino acids. The V gene end was trimmed by 4 bases and the J gene end by 4 bases; junction bases not matched to a gene: 17. Germline loops: CDR1 LGHNA, CDR2 YNFKEQ. The CDR3 DNA reads as TGTGCCAGCAGCCCCTCAAGTCTAGCGGGAATCTGGGTGTACGAGCAGTACTTC. Translated: CASSPSSLAGIWVYEQYF.

This clone was detected once. The chain joins TRBV5-6 to TRBJ2-5; tentative D call: TRBD2 (6 bases). Per the germline V gene, CDR1 is SGHDT and CDR2 is YYEEEE. The ends were cut back, 2 bases at V and 2 bases at J, with 10 bases in the middle. This CDR3 comprises 14 residues. CDR3 nucleotide sequence: TGTGCCAGCAGCTTCGGCGGGGTTCAAGAGACCCAGTACTTC. Protein sequence: CASSFGGVQETQYF.

The chain is built from TRBV28 and TRBJ1-2, with 7 nucleotides matching TRBD1. After removal of 3 bases from V and 3 bases from J, the junction contained 4 bases not matched to a gene. Germline-derived CDR1 and CDR2 are MDHEN and SYDVKM. CDR3 length: 14 amino acids. DNA for the CDR3: TGTGCCAGCAGTTTTAGGGGGCTTCACTATGGCTACACCTTC. Its translation is CASSFRGLHYGYTF.

This chain connects TRBV27 to TRBJ1-1; 8 nucleotides align to TRBD1. Germline loops: CDR1 MNHEY, CDR2 SMNVEV (reference sequence). Trimming at V came to 4 bases and at J to 4 bases, leaving 11 bases not matched to a gene. The CDR3 has 16 amino acids. CDR3 sequence reads: CASSWTGLRIGTEAFF. The CDR3 DNA reads TGTGCCAGCAGTTGGACAGGGTTACGTATCGGCACTGAAGCTTTCTTT.

This chain uses TRBV28 with TRBJ1-5; D remains ambiguous. The CDR3 totals 13 residues. Trimming took off 2 bases at V and 7 bases at J, with 9 bases between the two ends. Germline CDR1 is MDHEN and CDR2 is SYDVKM. The CDR3 region is CASSLTTVQPQHF. CDR3 DNA sequence: TGTGCCAGCAGTTTAACAACAGTGCAGCCCCAGCATTTT.

The chain is built from TRBV7-2 and TRBJ2-1; 8 bases line up with TRBD1. The V and J ends lost 4 bases and 2 bases, in that order; junction bases with no gene match: 7. Germline V gene lookup returns CDR1 SGHTA and CDR2 FQGNSA. This CDR3 spans 16 amino acids. The CDR3 coding sequence is TGTGCCAGCAGCTCCAGACAGGGGCCTACCTACAATGAGCAGTTCTTC. Translating gives CASSSRQGPTYNEQFF.

The rearrangement uses TRBV15 and TRBJ1-5; the match to TRBD1 covers 7 bases. CDR3 size: 14 residues. Trimming took 0 bases from V and 5 from J; bases not matched to a gene: 1. Per germline, CDR1 LNHNV and CDR2 YYDKDF (reference sequence). This CDR3 is CATSREGTDQPQHF. The CDR3 region has the DNA TGTGCCACCAGCAGAGAAGGGACAGATCAGCCCCAGCATTTT.

The chain uses TRBV27 and TRBJ1-6, with 9 bases lining up with TRBD1. V lost 2 bases, J lost 7 bases, and 6 bases stayed unmatched. CDR3 length equals 16 residues. Looked up from germline, CDR1 is MNHEY and CDR2 is SMNVEV (reference sequence). The CDR3 bases are TGTGCCAGCAGTTTACGCGGACAGGGGAAGAATTCACCCCTCCACTTT. Amino acids: CASSLRGQGKNSPLHF.

This chain links TRBV30 with TRBJ2-5; 7 bases are a match to TRBD2. This CDR3 comprises 14 residues. Germline CDR1 GTSNPN, CDR2 SVGIG (reference sequence). V was clipped by 1 base and J by 5 bases; unmatched bases: 7. The CDR3 nucleotides read TGTGCCTGGAGTGGTGGTAGCGGGTGGGAGACCCAGTACTTC. The encoded protein is CAWSGGSGWETQYF.

This clone was seen a single time. This chain joins TRBV5-6 and TRBJ2-2; 8 bases fit TRBD2. Germline trimming cut 4 bases from V and 5 bases from J; bases unmatched to any gene: 4. Germline CDR1 and CDR2: SGHDT and YYEEEE. CDR3 size: 14 residues. CDR3 nucleotides: TGTGCCAGCAGCAACAGCGGGAGTACCGGGGAGCTGTTTTTT. Translating gives CASSNSGSTGELFF.

The chain carries TRBV7-2 and TRBJ1-2; 7 positions match TRBD1. The ends lost 4 bases at V and 5 bases at J; junction bases unmatched: 16. This CDR3 is built from 17 residues. CDR1 and CDR2 (germline): SGHTA, FQGNSA. CDR3 region: CASSSRPPGQQTYGYTF. The CDR3 DNA is TGTGCCAGCAGCTCAAGACCGCCGGGACAGCAAACATATGGCTACACCTTC. The variable domain in full, with the rest retrieved from reference TRBV7-2 and TRBJ1-2, is GAGVSQSPSNKVTEKGKDVELRCDPISGHTALYWYRQSLGQGLEFLIYFQGNSAPDKSGLPSDRFSAERTGGSVSTLTIQRTQQEDSAVYLCASSSRPPGQQTYGYTFGSGTRLTVV.

This chain links TRBV20-1 with TRBJ1-2; D remains ambiguous. Germline V gene lookup returns CDR1 DFQATT and CDR2 SNEGSKA (reference sequence). The CDR3 contains 11 residues. Trimming took off 6 bases at V and 8 bases at J, with 13 bases between the two ends. The CDR3 DNA is TGCAGTGCCGGCCGGGGTGAAGGCTACACCTTC. It yields the protein CSAGRGEGYTF.

This clone was found once. The chain combines TRBV4-1 with TRBJ1-1; 12 positions agree with TRBD1. The germline gives CDR1 MGHRA, CDR2 YSYEKL. V was pared by 8 bases and J by 5 bases, with 6 bases of the junction left unmatched. CDR3 length: 14 amino acids. CDR3 in amino acids: CASGGDRGRTEAFF. The CDR3 region has the DNA TGCGCCAGCGGGGGGGACAGGGGGCGGACTGAAGCTTTCTTT.

V gene TRBV5-5 combines with J gene TRBJ2-3, with 8 bases identical to TRBD2. CDR3 size: 14 residues. CDR1 is SGHKS, CDR2 YYEKEE, per germline (reference sequence). The V gene end was trimmed by 3 bases and the J gene end by 6 bases; junction bases not matched to a gene: 6. The CDR3 nucleotides are TGTGCCAGCAGCTCCGGGGGGGCGTCGGATACGCAGTATTTT. It specifies CASSSGGASDTQYF.

The chain combines TRBV7-9 with TRBJ1-1; D is undetermined. Germline assignment: CDR1 SEHNR and CDR2 FQNEAQ (reference sequence). The CDR3 consists of 13 residues. The V gene lost 1 base and the J gene lost 5 bases, with 8 bases spanning the gap. The CDR3 here is CASSLGGATEAFF. The CDR3 DNA reads as TGTGCCAGCAGCTTAGGAGGAGCGACTGAAGCTTTCTTT.

This clone came up a few times. This chain joins TRBV19 and TRBJ2-2; D gene ambiguous. Per the germline V gene, CDR1 is LNHDA and CDR2 is SQIVND (reference sequence). The CDR3 consists of 13 residues. Trimming removed 4 bases at V and 6 bases at J, with 9 bases between. The CDR3 reads CASSRRPAGELFF. The CDR3, as DNA: TGTGCCAGTAGTAGGAGACCGGCCGGGGAGCTGTTTTTT.

J is TRBJ2-7 and V is TRBV5-1; D is perhaps TRBD1 (6 bases). The germline V gene encodes CDR1 SGHRS and CDR2 YFSETQ. Between the trimmed V and J ends, which lost 3 bases and 2 bases, there was a span of 15 bases. This CDR3 contains 15 residues. In nucleotides, the CDR3 is TGCGCCAGCAGCTCACAGCCAGGGGTCCCCTACGAGCAGTACTTC. As protein: CASSSQPGVPYEQYF. Combining the CDR3 with reference TRBV5-1 and TRBJ2-7 gives the whole variable domain KAGVTQTPRYLIKTRGQQVTLSCSPISGHRSVSWYQQTPGQGLQFLFEYFSETQRNKGNFPGRFSGRQFSNSRSEMNVSTLELGDSALYLCASSSQPGVPYEQYFGPGTRLTVT.

CDR3 region: CASSPDRSSYNEQFF. For the CDR3, the DNA is TGTGCCAGTAGTCCAGACAGGAGCTCCTACAATGAGCAGTTCTTC. The chain employs TRBV19 and TRBJ2-1; possible D gene TRBD1, 6 bases. The CDR3 extends over 15 amino acids. Germline V lookup: CDR1 LNHDA, CDR2 SQIVND (reference sequence). The germline V and J ends were trimmed by 5 bases and 0 bases, with 11 bases remaining between them.